A single sample gave rise to the 12 T cell receptor beta chains below, sequenced in a study of shared clonotypes between healthy human individuals. Method: immunoSEQ multiplex PCR; TCRdb's copy keeps in-frame clones and lacks some. The table shows about 100,000 clones, with roughly 45% occurring only once. The sample taken for sequencing was PBMCs. These receptors were taken from a woman aged 40 to 55 in good health. Some clones in this sample may be carry-over from other donors' samples.

This clone has just a few counts. The chain carries TRBV7-9 and TRBJ1-1, with D unresolved. The CDR3 has 12 amino acids. Germline V CDR1 and CDR2: SEHNR, FQNEAQ (reference sequence). The germline V and J ends were trimmed by 6 bases and 0 bases, with 5 bases remaining between them. Here the CDR3 DNA reads TGTGCCAGCAGTCTTGTGAACACTGAAGCTTTCTTT. Its translation: CASSLVNTEAFF.

Notes on this clone: This specimen includes other DNA sequences encoding the same CDR3. The CDR3 region is CASSPGQGPYEQYF. In DNA, the CDR3 is TGTGCCAGCTCACCCGGACAGGGTCCGTACGAGCAGTACTTC. The V gene is TRBV18, the J gene TRBJ2-7, with 8 bases that match TRBD1. The J segment lost 4 bases and the V segment lost 3 bases, leaving 5 bases of the junction unmatched. This CDR3 comprises 14 residues. Germline loops: CDR1 KGHSH, CDR2 LQKENI.

Ten or more counts support this clone. The rearrangement links TRBV4-2 to TRBJ2-5, with 7 nucleotides matching TRBD2. From germline, CDR1 is LGHNA and CDR2 YNFKEQ. Unmatched junction bases numbered 11, after V lost 5 bases and J lost 5 bases. The CDR3 contains 15 residues. The DNA of the CDR3 is TGTGCCAGCAGCGATGGGGGGGTTGGTGGGGAGACCCAGTACTTC. It yields the protein CASSDGGVGGETQYF.

Worth noting for this clone: A read error may be the cause here, since a much bigger clone is one base away. J is TRBJ2-7 and V is TRBV11-2, with 9 bases fitting TRBD1. CDR3 size: 15 residues. Germline V gene lookup returns CDR1 SGHAT and CDR2 FQNNGV. CDR3: CASSLIDRGVYEQNF. In DNA form, the CDR3 reads TGTGCCAGCAGCTTAATCGACAGGGGGGTCTACGAGCAGAACTTC.

This clone was seen many times. V gene TRBV7-8 combines with J gene TRBJ2-7; D not certain. This CDR3 has 14 amino acids. Looked up from germline, CDR1 is SGHVS and CDR2 is FQNEAQ. V lost 3 bases to trimming and J lost 3 bases, with 12 bases between them. The CDR3 DNA is TGTGCCAGCAGCTTTTCGGGCCTAAGCTACGAGCAGTACTTC. This gives the protein CASSFSGLSYEQYF.

Notes on this clone: With only one base between it and a far larger clone, this is likely a read error. This chain uses TRBV2 with TRBJ2-7; 9 bases are a match to TRBD2. This CDR3 spans 15 amino acids. After removal of 4 bases from V and 5 bases from J, the junction contained 9 bases not matched to a gene. Per germline, CDR1 SNHLY and CDR2 FYNNEI. Here the CDR3 DNA reads TGTGCCAGCAGTGTCCCTAGCGGGATTACCCACGAGCAGTACTTC. It translates to CASSVPSGITHEQYF.

This chain connects TRBV7-2 to TRBJ1-2, with D hard to call. The V end lost 5 bases, the J end lost 1 base, and 2 bases lay between the germline ends. There are 11 residues in the CDR3. The germline gives CDR1 SGHTA, CDR2 FQGNSA. The CDR3, as DNA: TGTGCCAGCAGCAATAACTATGGCTACACCTTC. This encodes CASSNNYGYTF.

CDR3: CASSVTAGAGATQYF. As DNA, the CDR3 is TGTGCCAGCAGCGTAACCGCGGGAGCGGGAGCTACGCAGTATTTT. The chain is built from TRBV9 and TRBJ2-3; TRBD2 agrees at 8 bases. This CDR3 has 15 residues. V shed 1 base and J 8 bases; nucleotides not matched to a gene: 9. Per germline, CDR1 SGDLS and CDR2 YYNGEE.

This clone was counted at least ten times. The chain recombines TRBV19 with TRBJ1-1; weak D call: TRBD1 (6 bases). Germline values: CDR1 LNHDA, CDR2 SQIVND (reference sequence). V was clipped by 5 bases and J by 1 base, with 14 bases between them. This CDR3 is 15 amino acids long. The CDR3: CASSFSGHPNTEAFF. Written as DNA, the CDR3 is TGTGCCAGTAGTTTCTCGGGACATCCGAACACTGAAGCTTTCTTT.

This clone ranks as medium-sized. This rearrangement joins TRBV30 to TRBJ2-3; 7 nucleotides align to TRBD2. With V trimmed by 2 bases and J by 2 bases, 13 bases remained unmatched. CDR1 is GTSNPN, CDR2 SVGIG, per germline (reference sequence). The CDR3 has 17 amino acids. The DNA for the CDR3 is TGTGCCTGGAGTAGCACGGGAGGAGAGATAATCACAGATACGCAGTATTTT. This encodes CAWSSTGGEIITDTQYF.

The chain employs TRBV11-1 and TRBJ2-5; D is unresolved. The V gene lost 6 bases and the J gene lost 0 bases, with 11 bases spanning the gap. The germline gives CDR1 SGHAT, CDR2 FQDESV (reference sequence). This CDR3 is built from 14 residues. As DNA, the CDR3 is TGTGCCAGCAGACCACGGGCCTACCAAGAGACCCAGTACTTC. The encoded protein is CASRPRAYQETQYF.

A remark on this clone: A far bigger clonotype differs at one base, so this is likely a read error. The gene calls are TRBV4-1 and TRBJ2-7; possibly TRBD2 for D (6 bases). The CDR3 has 16 residues. Looked up from germline, CDR1 is MGHRA and CDR2 is YSYEKL. The CDR3 DNA reads as TGCGCCAGCAGCCAACATGGGGGGATGGGCTCCTACGAGCAGCACTTC. As protein: CASSQHGGMGSYEQHF.